This T cell receptor (beta chain) was sequenced in a study of T cell repertoires in cytomegalovirus infection. Study-level information: Epitope selection comprised recently identified HLA-C-restricted CMV epitopes and well-studied HLA-B-restricted CMV epitopes. In public TCR beta signatures, there were indications of both CMV infection and matching HLA type. Study findings and constraints: Across the ex vivo response, the dominant clonotypes were HLA-C-restricted CMV-specific TCR beta clonotypes. Public TCR beta family frequency separated CMV-and-HLA carriers, including in an independent cohort.

This clonotype was recorded at least ten times. No antigen is known for it. TCRdb fed the reads into MiXCR, producing one record per CDR3 protein. The table shows roughly 120,000 distinct CDR3 sequences, with about 33% occurring only once. The CDR3 has 15 residues. The V gene lost 6 bases and the J gene lost 2 bases, with 17 bases spanning the gap. In germline, CDR1 is SGHTA, CDR2 FQGNSA. The sequenced sample was CD8+ T cells from cultured PBMCs, obtained from culture after CMV antigen stimulation. The chain employs TRBV7-2 and TRBJ2-7, with D perhaps TRBD1 (6 bases). This TCR was recovered from a human donor in good health (CMV status not recorded). Some clones in this sample may be carry-over from other donors' samples. This chain's CDR3 is CASSPGQPSTYEQYF. CDR3 in DNA: TGTGCCAGCAGTCCTGGACAGCCGTCGACCTACGAGCAGTACTTC.